This T cell receptor beta chain came from a study of T cells in localized non-small cell lung cancer. Regarding this clone: Its antigen remains unknown.

Points from the study as a whole: Adjacent lung exhibited a median of 57 among the 100 most abundant tumor clones. Longer overall survival associated with higher blood T cell density; shorter survival with higher adjacent-lung clonality. Heterogeneity cannot be ruled out, as sequencing used one tumor region only. Maximal T cell clonality occurred in uninvolved adjacent lung, with tumor ranking below it.

V gave up 5 bases and J gave up 4 bases; unmatched junction bases: 7. The CDR3 runs to 14 residues. Germline V lookup: CDR1 LNHDA, CDR2 SQIVND (reference sequence). Measured with immunoSEQ multiplex PCR; TCRdb has only the in-frame clones, and not every one. The sample includes more than 30,000 clones, around four fifths of them seen just once. The gene calls are TRBV19 and TRBJ1-1, with 7 bases that match TRBD1. Sequencing was performed on peripheral blood, taken before any cancer treatment. This receptor was obtained from a male donor at least 60 years old with stage II squamous cell lung carcinoma. This chain's CDR3 is CASSGNRGSTEAFF. The CDR3 DNA sequence: TGTGCCAGTAGTGGGAACAGGGGATCCACTGAAGCTTTCTTT.